This T cell receptor beta chain was captured in a study of neurological immune-mediated disorders (dated by TCRdb to between 2017 and 2020). General notes on the study: Peripheral blood TCR-beta repertoires from HTLV-I-associated myelopathy (HAM/TSP) patients, multiple sclerosis patients and healthy controls were compared by UMI-based sequencing. The approximately 110 TCR-beta libraries included longitudinal samples, technical triplicates and paired sorted CD4+ and CD8+ T-cell subsets alongside PBMC samples. The cohort was made up of approximately 69 subjects, consisting of roughly 15 HAM/TSP patients, about 35 multiple sclerosis patients and 20 healthy controls.

For unsorted PBMC libraries, 2 million PBMCs were used after storage in RNAlater at -80 degrees C until RNA extraction. Peripheral blood was subjected to Ficoll-Hypaque density gradient centrifugation to isolate PBMCs, which were then cryopreserved in liquid nitrogen. CDR1 and CDR2, per the germline V gene, are KGHSH and LQKENI. The CDR3 sequence holds 13 residues, the cysteine and phenylalanine included. Only CDR3 DNA remains: 39 bases, in frame from the first base. V lost 3 bases and J lost 3 bases; the stretch between them is 9 bases long. Here is what the overall study found, with its caveats: Expanded clones from different subjects shared no identical CDR3 amino acid sequences, which suggests that TCR-beta repertoires were private in all groups. The highest TCR clonal expansion was observed in HAM/TSP patients, whereas the lowest was observed in MS patients, even when compared with healthy controls.

This clonotype was observed at least ten times. The clone's antigen remains unknown. No much larger clonotype is one base removed from it; base qualities were not supplied. cDNA synthesis used template-switch 5'RACE with a primer carrying a 10-nucleotide random unique molecular identifier tagging each TCR transcript. Every sequencing run yielded over 180 million TCR-beta sequences covering 15-18 subjects. The RNeasy kit was used to extract total RNA. The KAPA Real-time Library Amplification kit was used to amplify TCR-beta VDJ regions with primers targeting the TCR constant region and the 5'RACE anchor. A first PCR added sample indexes and Illumina adaptors, after which a second PCR increased the library yield. After Ampure bead purification, the roughly 650 bp TCR product was size-selected on a 2% E-gel SizeSelection system. Library quality was checked on a Bioanalyzer, concentration was measured with Qubit, and libraries were quantified with the Kapa Library Quantification kit before pooling. An Illumina HiSeq 2500 was used to sequence the libraries paired-end at 2 x 150 bp. To increase sequence diversity, about 23-32% phiX was spiked into each library pool. Per the original workflow: Quality-filtered reads were processed with the UMI-based MiGEC pipeline, which removed over 80% of raw TCR sequences during error correction. VDJ genes were aligned to IMGT germline references, and clonotypes were defined by unique CDR3 amino acid sequence plus V-J genes. Clonal expansion, Shannon diversity and CDR3 relatedness (CalcPairwiseDistances, ClusterSamples) were evaluated with VDJtools, and phylogenetic trees were built with CLCbio workbench. Expanded clones were defined as having at least 8 unique UMIs, based on coefficient-of-variation modelling across technical triplicates. TCRdb reprocessed the public reads (quality trimming at Q25 with fastp, clone calling with MiXCR) and kept in-frame beta chains. All rows with the same CDR3 protein become a single entry with the most common DNA and genes. In this record, the V and J calls reflect TCRdb's handling and not the investigators' own analysis. Across this sample there are 46,000 or so distinct CDR3 sequences, with approximately 10% seen only once. The leading ten clones occupy roughly 20% of the sample.

The chain is made from TRBV18 and TRBJ2-7; a confident D gene designation cannot be given. This TCR derives from a woman aged 35 to 49 with HTLV-1-associated myelopathy (HAM/TSP). Input material: PBMCs. The CDR3 region: CASSPTKDYEQYF. The DNA sequence is TGTGCCAGCTCACCCACTAAGGACTACGAGCAGTACTTC.